The clone carrying this TCR beta chain was detected ten times or more. Its antigen is unknown. The sample is drawn from a study of regulatory T cells in long-lasting Graves disease. Study-wide results and limits: Persistent disease samples used TRBV28, TRBJ1-2 and TRBJ2-5 preferentially. Results may be inaccurate due to the small sample size. Those with persistent disease had in common more public clonotypes (fewer than 3,000) than new patients (about 900).

Time point defined: persistent/refractory GD, antithyroid drugs over 5 years with positive TRAb. Researchers made the TCR library from RNA that was extracted from PBMCs. Enrollment of patients was through an endocrinology department in Xi'an, China. Per the germline V gene, CDR1 is MNHNS and CDR2 is SASEGT. Between the trimmed V and J ends, which lost 2 bases and 4 bases, there was a span of 8 bases. The CDR3 has 13 residues. To make TCR beta libraries, researchers used iRepertoire HTBI primers and Arm-PCR of CDR3 regions. TCRdb re-derived calls from the multiplex PCR reads in MiXCR, one entry per CDR3 protein. The sample includes some 440,000 distinct CDR3 sequences, 20% of them seen just once.

J is TRBJ1-2 and V is TRBV6-1; D possibly corresponds to TRBD1 (5 bases). This sample comprised peripheral blood mononuclear cells (PBMCs), obtained when the disease was refractory, from a patient treated with antithyroid drugs. The receptor's source is a female donor with Graves disease. CDR3 sequence (DNA): TGTGCCAGCAGTGAATGGGGGACCTATGGCTACACCTTC. Translated, it gives CASSEWGTYGYTF.